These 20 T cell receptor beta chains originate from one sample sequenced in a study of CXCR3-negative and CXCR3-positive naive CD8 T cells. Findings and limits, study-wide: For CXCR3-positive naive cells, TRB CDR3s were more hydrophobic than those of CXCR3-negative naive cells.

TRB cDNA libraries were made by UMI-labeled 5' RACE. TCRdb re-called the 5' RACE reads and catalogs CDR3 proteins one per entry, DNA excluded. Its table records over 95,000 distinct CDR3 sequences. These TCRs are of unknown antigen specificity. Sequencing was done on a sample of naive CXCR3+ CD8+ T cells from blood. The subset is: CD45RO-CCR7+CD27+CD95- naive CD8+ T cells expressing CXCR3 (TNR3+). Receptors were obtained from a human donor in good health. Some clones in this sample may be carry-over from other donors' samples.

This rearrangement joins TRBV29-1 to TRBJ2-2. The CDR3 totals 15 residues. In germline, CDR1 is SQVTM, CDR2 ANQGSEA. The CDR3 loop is CSVEQGGLNTGELFF.

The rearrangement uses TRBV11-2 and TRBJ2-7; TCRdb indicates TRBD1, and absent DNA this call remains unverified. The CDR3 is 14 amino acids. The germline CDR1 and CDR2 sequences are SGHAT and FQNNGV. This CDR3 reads CASSSGQGLYEQYF.

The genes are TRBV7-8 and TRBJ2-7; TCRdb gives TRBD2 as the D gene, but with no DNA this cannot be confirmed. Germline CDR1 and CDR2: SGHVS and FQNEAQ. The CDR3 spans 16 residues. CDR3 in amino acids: CASSSIPSGGLYEQYF. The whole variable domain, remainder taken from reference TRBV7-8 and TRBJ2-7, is GAGVSQSPRYKVAKRGQDVALRCDPISGHVSLFWYQQALGQGPEFLTYFQNEAQLDKSGLPSDRFFAERPEGSVSTLKIQRTQQEDSAVYLCASSSIPSGGLYEQYFGPGTRLTVT.

Here the CDR3 reads CASSNAPWSGGEETQYF. The chain has TRBV12-3 or TRBV12-4 and TRBJ2-5; TCRdb's D call of TRBD1 is untestable without DNA. CDR3 length equals 17 residues.

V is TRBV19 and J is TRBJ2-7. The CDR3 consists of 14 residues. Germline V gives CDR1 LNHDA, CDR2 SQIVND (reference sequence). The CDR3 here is CASRGTTGPDEQYF.

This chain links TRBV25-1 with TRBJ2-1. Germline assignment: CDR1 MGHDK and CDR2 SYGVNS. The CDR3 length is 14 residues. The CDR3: CASSDVSYINEQFF.

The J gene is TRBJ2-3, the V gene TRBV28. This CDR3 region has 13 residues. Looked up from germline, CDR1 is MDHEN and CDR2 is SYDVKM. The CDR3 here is CASSTSRADTQYF.

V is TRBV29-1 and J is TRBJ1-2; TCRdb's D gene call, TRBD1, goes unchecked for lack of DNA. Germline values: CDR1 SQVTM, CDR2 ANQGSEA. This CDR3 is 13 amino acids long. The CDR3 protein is CSGIGTGAYGYTF.

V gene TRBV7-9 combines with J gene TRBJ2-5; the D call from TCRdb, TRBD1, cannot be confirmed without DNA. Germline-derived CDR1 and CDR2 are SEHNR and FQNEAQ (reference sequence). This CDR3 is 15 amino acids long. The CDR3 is CASSHPGRMGETQYF.

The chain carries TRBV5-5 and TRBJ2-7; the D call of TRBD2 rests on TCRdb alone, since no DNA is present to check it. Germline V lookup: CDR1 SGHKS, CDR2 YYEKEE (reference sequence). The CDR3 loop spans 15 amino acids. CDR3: CASSPLATGLYEQYF.

The CDR3 spells CASSEGGGVDEQFF. The chain is built from TRBV25-1 and TRBJ2-1; the TCRdb call, TRBD1, lacks DNA for checking. The CDR3 spans 14 residues. From germline, CDR1 is MGHDK and CDR2 SYGVNS.

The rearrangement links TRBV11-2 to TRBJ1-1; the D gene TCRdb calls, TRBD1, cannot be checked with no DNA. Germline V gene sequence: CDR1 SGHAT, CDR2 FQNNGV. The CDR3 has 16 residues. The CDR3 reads CASSLPQGTGDTEAFF.

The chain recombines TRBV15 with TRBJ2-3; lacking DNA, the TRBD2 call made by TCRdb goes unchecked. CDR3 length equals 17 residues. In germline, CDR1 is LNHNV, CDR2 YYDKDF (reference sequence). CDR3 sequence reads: CATSFRLKRGGTDTQYF.

Here the CDR3 reads CASSLVSGMFGTGELFF. The genes are TRBV12-3 or TRBV12-4 and TRBJ2-2. The CDR3 totals 17 residues.

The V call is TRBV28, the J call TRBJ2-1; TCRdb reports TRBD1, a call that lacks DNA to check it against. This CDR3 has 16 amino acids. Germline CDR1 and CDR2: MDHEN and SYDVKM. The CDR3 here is CASSLLGDSPYNEQFF.

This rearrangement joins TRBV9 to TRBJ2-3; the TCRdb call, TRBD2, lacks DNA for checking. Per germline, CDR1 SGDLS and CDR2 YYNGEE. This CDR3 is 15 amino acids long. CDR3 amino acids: CASSVSLPSTDTQYF.

The chain's CDR3 is CASSDSVFREGSYNEQFF. The chain combines TRBV6-4 with TRBJ2-1. The CDR3 runs 18 residues. The V gene's germline CDR1 is MRHNA and CDR2 SNTAGT.

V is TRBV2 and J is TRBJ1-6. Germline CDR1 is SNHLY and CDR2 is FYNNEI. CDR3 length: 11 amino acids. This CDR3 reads CASSDSSPLHF.

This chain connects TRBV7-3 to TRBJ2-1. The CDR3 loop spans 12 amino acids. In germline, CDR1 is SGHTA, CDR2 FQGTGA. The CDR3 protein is CASSLTRSEQFF.

CDR3 in amino acids: CASSIGGAYEQYF. The chain has TRBV19 and TRBJ2-7; the TCRdb call, TRBD1, lacks DNA for checking. Germline V gene sequence: CDR1 LNHDA, CDR2 SQIVND (reference sequence). The CDR3 runs to 13 residues.